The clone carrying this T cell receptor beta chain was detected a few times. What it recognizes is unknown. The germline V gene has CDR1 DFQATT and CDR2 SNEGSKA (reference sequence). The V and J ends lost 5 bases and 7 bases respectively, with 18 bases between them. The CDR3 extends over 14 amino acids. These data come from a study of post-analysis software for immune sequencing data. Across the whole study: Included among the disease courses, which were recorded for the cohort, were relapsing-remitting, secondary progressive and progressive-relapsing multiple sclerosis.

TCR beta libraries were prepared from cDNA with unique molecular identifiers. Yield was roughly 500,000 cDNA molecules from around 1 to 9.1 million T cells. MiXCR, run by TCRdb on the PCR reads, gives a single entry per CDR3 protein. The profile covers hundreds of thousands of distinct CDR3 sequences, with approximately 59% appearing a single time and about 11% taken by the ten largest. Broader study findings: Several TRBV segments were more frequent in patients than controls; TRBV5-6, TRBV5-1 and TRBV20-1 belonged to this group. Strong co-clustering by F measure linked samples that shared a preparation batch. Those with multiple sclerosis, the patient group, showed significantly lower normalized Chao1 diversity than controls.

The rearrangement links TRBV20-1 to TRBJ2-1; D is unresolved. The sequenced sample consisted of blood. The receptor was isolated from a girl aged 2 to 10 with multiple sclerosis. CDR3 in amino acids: CSALRSLILNEQFF. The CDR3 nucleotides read TGCAGTGCTCTCCGTTCACTAATTCTAAATGAGCAGTTCTTC.